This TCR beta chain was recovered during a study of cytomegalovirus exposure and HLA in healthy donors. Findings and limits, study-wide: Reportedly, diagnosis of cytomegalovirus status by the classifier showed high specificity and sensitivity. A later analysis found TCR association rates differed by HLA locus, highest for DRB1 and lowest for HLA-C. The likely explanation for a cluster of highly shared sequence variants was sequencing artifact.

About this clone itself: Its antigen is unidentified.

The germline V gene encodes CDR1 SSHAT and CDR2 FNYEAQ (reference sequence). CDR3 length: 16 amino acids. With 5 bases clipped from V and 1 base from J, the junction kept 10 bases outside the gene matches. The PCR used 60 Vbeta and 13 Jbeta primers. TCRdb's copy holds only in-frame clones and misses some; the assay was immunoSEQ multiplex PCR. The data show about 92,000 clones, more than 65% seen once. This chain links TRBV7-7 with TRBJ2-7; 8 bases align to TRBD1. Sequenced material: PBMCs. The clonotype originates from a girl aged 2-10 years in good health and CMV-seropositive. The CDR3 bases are TGTGCCAGCAGCCCTCTCTGGACAGGGAGTTCCTACGAGCAGTACTTC. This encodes CASSPLWTGSSYEQYF.